This TCR beta chain was captured by sequencing in a study of T cells in localized non-small cell lung cancer. Regarding this clone: Its specificity is not known.

Some clones are missing from TCRdb's copy, which holds only in-frame ones; the method was immunoSEQ multiplex PCR. The table includes some 71,000 clones, approximately 84% detected once. The study, taken as a whole, reports: Blood T cell density predicted longer survival; adjacent-lung clonality, shorter. Turning up in adjacent lung were a median around 60 of the top 100 tumor clones. The highest T cell clonality was in uninvolved adjacent lung, above tumor.

The sequence came from a female donor of 60 years or more with stage I lung adenocarcinoma. The specimen comprised peripheral blood, sampled before any cancer treatment.

DNA for the CDR3: TGTGCCAGCAGCCAGGCATCCGGGACTAGCGCGAATGAGCAGTTCTTC. Amino acid sequence: CASSQASGTSANEQFF. The chain joins TRBV4-2 to TRBJ2-1, with TRBD2 identical over 10 bases. The length of the CDR3 is 16 residues. J was trimmed by 7 bases and V by 3 bases; bases with no gene match: 9. Germline assignment: CDR1 LGHNA and CDR2 YNFKEQ.